This T cell receptor beta chain was sequenced for a study of OX40 agonist ivuxolimab in advanced cancers. For the study at large: Dosing consisted of intravenous ivuxolimab at 0.01 to 10 mg/kg every 2 weeks.

Broader study findings: Certain nonresponders likewise exhibited a low normalized T-cell clonal expansion. Expanded clones belonging to CD8+ T cells outnumbered, on average, those of CD4+.

A note on this clone: Its specificity is not known.

Sequencing was performed with immunoSEQ multiplex PCR; in TCRdb, only in-frame clones are kept and a portion is missing. The repertoire holds 40,000 to 50,000 clones, with approximately 80% as singletons. The sequencing here drew on CD4+ or CD8+ T cells sorted from blood, taken in a trial of the OX40 agonist ivuxolimab. The sequence came from an adult with an advanced solid tumor such as melanoma, head and neck, liver or kidney cancer.

CDR3 residues: CASSQDTARGDGYTF. The CDR3 DNA follows: TGCGCCAGCAGCCAAGATACGGCCAGGGGTGATGGCTACACCTTC. The J gene is TRBJ1-2, the V gene TRBV4-3, with a weak D call TRBD1 (6 bases). The CDR3 extends over 15 amino acids. Between the trimmed V and J ends, which lost 0 bases and 6 bases, there was a span of 14 bases. Germline CDR1 reads LGHNA; CDR2 reads YSLEER.